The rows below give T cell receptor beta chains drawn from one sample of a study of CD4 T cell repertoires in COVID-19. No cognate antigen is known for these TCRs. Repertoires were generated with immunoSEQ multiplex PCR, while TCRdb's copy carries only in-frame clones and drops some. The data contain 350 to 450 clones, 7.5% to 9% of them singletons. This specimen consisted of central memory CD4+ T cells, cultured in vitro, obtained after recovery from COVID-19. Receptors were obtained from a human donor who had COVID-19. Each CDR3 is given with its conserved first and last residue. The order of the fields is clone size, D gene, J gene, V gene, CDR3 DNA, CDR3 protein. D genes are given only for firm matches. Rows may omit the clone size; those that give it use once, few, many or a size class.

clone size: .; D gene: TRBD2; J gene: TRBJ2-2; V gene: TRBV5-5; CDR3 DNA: TGCGCCCCCCGCTGGGCCCTCGCGGGGGGGGCGCCCGGGGAGCTGTTTTTT; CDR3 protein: CAPRWALAGGAPGELFF
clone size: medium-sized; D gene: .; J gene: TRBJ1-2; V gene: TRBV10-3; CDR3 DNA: TGTGCCATCAACGATGGGATTGGCTACACCTTC; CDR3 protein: CAINDGIGYTF
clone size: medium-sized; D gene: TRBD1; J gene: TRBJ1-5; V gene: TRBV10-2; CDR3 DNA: TGCGCCAGCAGCGGGGACAGGGAATTCCCAAATCAGCCCCAGCATTTT; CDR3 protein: CASSGDREFPNQPQHF
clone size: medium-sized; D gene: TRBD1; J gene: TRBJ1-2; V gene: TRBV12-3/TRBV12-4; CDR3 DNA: TGTGCCAGCAGCCCTTCTAGGGGGCTTGGCTACACCTTC; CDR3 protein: CASSPSRGLGYTF
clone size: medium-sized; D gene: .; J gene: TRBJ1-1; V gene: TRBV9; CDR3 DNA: TGTGCCAGCAGCGTAGTGGGAGACCCCCTGGGAGCTTTCTTT; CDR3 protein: CASSVVGDPLGAFF
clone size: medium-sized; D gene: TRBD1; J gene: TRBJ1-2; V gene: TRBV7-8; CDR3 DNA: TGTGCCAGCAGCTTAGGACAGGGATCGATCTATGGCTACACCTTC; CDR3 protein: CASSLGQGSIYGYTF
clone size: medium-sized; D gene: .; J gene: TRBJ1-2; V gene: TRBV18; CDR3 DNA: TGTGCCAGCTCACCTGCCCCCGGGACCGGCTATGGCTACACCTTC; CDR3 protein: CASSPAPGTGYGYTF
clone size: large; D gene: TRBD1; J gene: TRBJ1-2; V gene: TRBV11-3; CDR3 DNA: TGTGCCAGCAGCCTCAAACCGGGACAGGGGTATGGCTACACCTTC; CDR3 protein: CASSLKPGQGYGYTF
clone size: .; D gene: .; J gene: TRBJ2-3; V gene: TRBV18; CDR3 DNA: TGTGCCAGCTCACCACTTGCGGAAGATACGCAGTATTTT; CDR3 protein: CASSPLAEDTQYF
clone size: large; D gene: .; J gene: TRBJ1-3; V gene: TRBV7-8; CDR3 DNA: TGTGCCAGCAGCCCTAGGATGGCAGGGGCGTCTGGAAACACCATATATTTT; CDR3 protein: CASSPRMAGASGNTIYF
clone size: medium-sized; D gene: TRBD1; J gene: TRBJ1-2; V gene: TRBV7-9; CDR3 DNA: TGTGCCAGCACCCCCAGGACAGGGGGATCCTATGGCTACACCTTC; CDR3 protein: CASTPRTGGSYGYTF
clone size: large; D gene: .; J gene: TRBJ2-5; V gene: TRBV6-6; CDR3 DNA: TGTGCCAGCACCTCTAATCCGGGTGGGTTAAAGACCCAGTACTTC; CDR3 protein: CASTSNPGGLKTQYF
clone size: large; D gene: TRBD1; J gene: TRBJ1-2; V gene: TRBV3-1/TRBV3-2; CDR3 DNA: TGTGCCAGCAGCGCGACAGGGGGGAGGTATGGCTACACCTTC; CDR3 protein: CASSATGGRYGYTF
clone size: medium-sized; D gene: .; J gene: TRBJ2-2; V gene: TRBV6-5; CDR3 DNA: TGTGCCAGCAGTTACCGACAGGTCCCCACCGGGGAGCTGTTTTTT; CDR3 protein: CASSYRQVPTGELFF
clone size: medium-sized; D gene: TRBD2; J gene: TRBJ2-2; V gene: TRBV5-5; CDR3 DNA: TGTGCCAGCAGCTGGGGACTAGCGGGGGGGGCGCCCGGGGAGCTGTTTTTT; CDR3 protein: CASSWGLAGGAPGELFF
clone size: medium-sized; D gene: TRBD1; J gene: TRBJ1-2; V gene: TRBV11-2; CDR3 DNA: TGTGCCAGCAGCATCCGGGACAGGGCCTACCTCTCGGGGTATGGCTACACCTTC; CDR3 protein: CASSIRDRAYLSGYGYTF
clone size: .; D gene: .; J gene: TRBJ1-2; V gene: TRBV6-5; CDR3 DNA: TGTGCCAGCAGTTACCGGCAGGGATACGGCTACACCTTC; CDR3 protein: CASSYRQGYGYTF
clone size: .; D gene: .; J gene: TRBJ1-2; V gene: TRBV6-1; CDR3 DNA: TGTGCCAGCAGTGAACGGGGGGCGATTGGCTACACCTTC; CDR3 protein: CASSERGAIGYTF
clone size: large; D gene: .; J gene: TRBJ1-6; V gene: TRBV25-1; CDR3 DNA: TGTGCCAGCAGTGAATATCGGTCTGGAGGGTCACCCCTCCACTTT; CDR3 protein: CASSEYRSGGSPLHF
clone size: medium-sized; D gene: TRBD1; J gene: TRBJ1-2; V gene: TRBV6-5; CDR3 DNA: TGTGCCACCAGGACAGGGACCTTTGGCTACACCTTC; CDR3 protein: CATRTGTFGYTF
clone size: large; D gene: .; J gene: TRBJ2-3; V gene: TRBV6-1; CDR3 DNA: TGTGCCAGCAGTGAACGAGGGGATACGCAGTATTTT; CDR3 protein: CASSERGDTQYF
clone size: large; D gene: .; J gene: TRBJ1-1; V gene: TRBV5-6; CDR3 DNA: TGTGCCAGCAGCCAGAACACTGAAGCTTTCTTT; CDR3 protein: CASSQNTEAFF
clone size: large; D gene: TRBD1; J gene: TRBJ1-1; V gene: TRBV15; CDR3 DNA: TGTGCCACCAGCAGAGAGACAGGGGGCCTTCGAGCTTTCTTT; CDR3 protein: CATSRETGGLRAFF
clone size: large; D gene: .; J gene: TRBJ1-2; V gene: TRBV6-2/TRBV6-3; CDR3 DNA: TGTGCCAGCAGTTACACGGCAGGGCCAGTTGGTGGCTACACCTTC; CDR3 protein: CASSYTAGPVGGYTF
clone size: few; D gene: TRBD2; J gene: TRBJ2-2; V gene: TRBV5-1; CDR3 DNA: TGCGCCAGCAGCTTCGGGACTCGCGGGGGGGCTCGAACCGGGGAGCTGTTTTTT; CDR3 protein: CASSFGTRGGARTGELFF
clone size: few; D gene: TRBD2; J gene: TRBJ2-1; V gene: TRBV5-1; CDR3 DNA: TGCGCCAGCAGCTTGGCTGGGTTGGCGGGAGTCCCCTACAATGAGCAGTTCTTC; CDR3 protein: CASSLAGLAGVPYNEQFF
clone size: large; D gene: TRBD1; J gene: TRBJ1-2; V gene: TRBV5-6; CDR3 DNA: TGTGCCAGCAGCCCGCGACAGGGTTCAGGACTCTATGGCTACACCTTC; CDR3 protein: CASSPRQGSGLYGYTF
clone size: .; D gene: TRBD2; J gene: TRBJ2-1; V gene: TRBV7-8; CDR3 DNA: TGTGCCAGCAGCCGGACTAGGCGCAATGAGCAGTTCTTC; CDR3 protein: CASSRTRRNEQFF
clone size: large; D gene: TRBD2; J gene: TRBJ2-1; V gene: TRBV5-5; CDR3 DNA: TGTGCCAGCAGTCCTAGACTAGCGGGGGGATCCTACAATGAGCAGTTCTTC; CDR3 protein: CASSPRLAGGSYNEQFF
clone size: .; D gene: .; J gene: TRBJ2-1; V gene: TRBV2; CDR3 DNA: TGTGCCAGCACGATAGACCCCGCGGGGGAGCAGTTCTTC; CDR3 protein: CASTIDPAGEQFF
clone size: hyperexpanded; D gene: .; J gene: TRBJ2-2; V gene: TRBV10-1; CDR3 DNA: TGCGCCAGCAGTGAGTCTCGATACGCGAACACCGGGGAGCTGTTTTTT; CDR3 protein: CASSESRYANTGELFF
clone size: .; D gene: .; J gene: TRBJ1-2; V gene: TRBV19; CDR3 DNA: TGTGCCAGTAGTCCCCGGACAGCCTTCGGGGACTATGGCTACACCTTC; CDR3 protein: CASSPRTAFGDYGYTF